The clone carrying this TCR beta chain turned up a few times. Its antigen is unidentified. This sample is part of a study of cytomegalovirus exposure and HLA in healthy donors. Study-wide context: HLA-typed donors were the source of approximately 86 million unique TCRs held in an early data release.

Vbeta (60) and Jbeta (13) primers were used in the PCR. Sequenced by immunoSEQ multiplex PCR; TCRdb stores in-frame clones only, minus some. The repertoire consists of fewer than 200,000 clones, with 82% occurring once and the leading ten covering roughly 0.99%. The CDR3 extends over 14 amino acids. From germline, CDR1 is MRHNA and CDR2 SNTAGT. V lost 5 bases to trimming and J lost 5 bases, with 12 bases between them. Whole-study findings and limits: The study flagged 150 to 200 TCR beta chains as cytomegalovirus-associated. As confirmed in vitro, three CMV-associated chains were specific for CMV antigens.

The sequenced sample consisted of PBMCs. The sequence came from a girl aged 2 to 10 in good health and CMV-seropositive. The chain links TRBV6-4 to TRBJ2-2; D possibly corresponds to TRBD2 (6 bases). The CDR3 bases are TGTGCCAGCAGTTCATCTAGCGAAACCGGGGAGCTGTTTTTT. It is translated as CASSSSSETGELFF.